The 18 T cell receptor beta chains reported below all come from one sample, sequenced in a study of spatial heterogeneity in lung cancer. The study's findings and limits: In tumors, expanded intratumoral alpha and beta TCR counts tracked mutation counts.

TCRdb re-analysed the 5' RACE reads in MiXCR, keeping a single row per CDR3 protein. In the table there are more than 1,300 distinct CDR3 sequences, approximately 12% of which are singletons. As to time point: sample taken at primary tumor resection. These TCRs are of unknown antigen specificity. Specimen: lung tumor tissue, collected at surgery. The receptors come from a female donor with early-stage non-small cell lung cancer.

The sample holds many counts of this clonotype. The V call is TRBV6-2 or TRBV6-3, the J call TRBJ2-1; TRBD2 matches at 11 bases. Trimming at V came to 5 bases and at J to 7 bases, leaving 13 bases not matched to a gene. The germline gives CDR1 MNHEY, CDR2 SVGEGT. The CDR3 covers 17 residues. The DNA of the CDR3 is TGTGCCAGCAGTCTCCTCAGGAGTAGCGGGAGGGGTAATGAGCAGTTCTTC. As protein: CASSLLRSSGRGNEQFF.

CDR3 amino acids: CASSATAEQYF. The CDR3 nucleotides are TGTGCCAGCAGCGCGACGGCTGAGCAGTACTTC. This chain connects TRBV9 to TRBJ2-7, with unresolved D. Trimming stripped 3 bases from V and 7 bases from J, with 8 bases between. Germline-derived CDR1 and CDR2 are SGDLS and YYNGEE. The CDR3 spans 11 residues.

This rearrangement joins TRBV10-3 to TRBJ2-1; no clear D. Germline lookup yields CDR1 ENHRY and CDR2 SYGVKD. This CDR3 is built from 14 residues. The ends were cut back, 6 bases at V and 7 bases at J, with 16 bases in the middle. The CDR3 nucleotides read TGTGCCATCAGGGCCCCCTACGCTGCGAATGAGCAGTTCTTC. Translated: CAIRAPYAANEQFF.

This clonotype qualifies as medium-sized. The chain carries TRBV5-1 and TRBJ2-5, with D possibly matching TRBD2 (5 bases). Between the trimmed V and J ends, which lost 4 bases and 4 bases, there was a span of 11 bases. The CDR3 runs to 13 residues. Germline V gene sequence: CDR1 SGHRS, CDR2 YFSETQ. The CDR3 spells CASSADRGETQYF. CDR3 sequence (DNA): TGCGCCAGCAGCGCGGACCGGGGAGAGACCCAGTACTTC.

This clonotype is termed medium-sized. The CDR3 nucleotides are TGTGCCAGCAATGACGGGCCCTACGAGCAGTACTTC. This codes for CASNDGPYEQYF. The rearrangement links TRBV6-1 to TRBJ2-7; D is unresolved. Germline V gene lookup returns CDR1 MNHNS and CDR2 SASEGT. The CDR3 covers 12 residues. The V and J ends lost 7 bases and 2 bases respectively, with 9 bases between them.

This clonotype qualifies as medium-sized. The rearrangement links TRBV20-1 to TRBJ2-1, with D possibly being TRBD2 (6 bases). With 5 bases removed from V and 5 bases from J, the gap between germline ends came to 22 bases. CDR3 size: 16 residues. In germline, CDR1 is DFQATT, CDR2 SNEGSKA (reference sequence). The DNA of the CDR3 is TGCAGTGCTCCCGCCTGGGGTAGCGGAAAGGACAATGAGCAGTTCTTC. Protein sequence: CSAPAWGSGKDNEQFF.

Within the sample, this clonotype is medium-sized. This CDR3 reads CASSLSARTYEQYF. Written as DNA, the CDR3 is TGTGCCAGCTCCCTTTCCGCTCGAACCTACGAGCAGTACTTC. The chain couples TRBV7-2 to TRBJ2-7; D unclear. CDR1 is SGHTA, CDR2 FQGNSA, per germline. Trimming pared 8 bases from V and 2 bases from J, leaving 16 bases between. This CDR3 spans 14 amino acids.

This sequence joins TRBV19 and TRBJ1-2; unclear D gene. The germline V and J ends were trimmed by 5 bases and 1 base, with 8 bases remaining between them. Germline V CDR1 and CDR2: LNHDA, SQIVND (reference sequence). The CDR3 spans 13 residues. Here the CDR3 reads CASSLAVNYGYTF. The CDR3 nucleotides are TGTGCCAGTAGTTTGGCCGTTAACTATGGCTACACCTTC.

This clonotype appeared a few times. A read error may account for a junction end that differs from germline. The chain uses TRBV7-2 and TRBJ2-3, with D possibly TRBD2 on 7 matching bases. The CDR3 spans 16 residues. Germline CDR1 and CDR2: SGHTA and FQGNSA. The chain's CDR3 is CASTFFGRGGTDTRYF. The CDR3 nucleotides read TGTGCCAGCACCTTTTTCGGGCGCGGGGGCACAGATACGCGGTATTTT.

This clonotype is large (0.1 to 1%) within its sample. The chain recombines TRBV5-1 with TRBJ2-5, with D perhaps matching TRBD1 or TRBD2 (5 bases each). V was trimmed by 5 bases and J by 4 bases, leaving 12 bases between them. CDR1 is SGHRS, CDR2 YFSETQ, per germline. This CDR3 has 13 residues. CDR3 protein: CASRRGDGETQYF. The CDR3 DNA reads TGCGCCAGCAGGAGGGGAGACGGAGAGACCCAGTACTTC.

Regarding this clonotype: One end of the junction fails to match germline, which may point to a read error. The J gene is TRBJ2-2, the V gene TRBV11-2; 7 positions match TRBD1. The CDR3 extends over 16 amino acids. Germline lookup yields CDR1 SGHAT and CDR2 FQNNGV. CDR3 DNA: TGTGCCAGCAGCTTACCACAGGGGTACTACACCTGGGAGCTGTTTTTT. Its translation: CASSLPQGYYTWELFF. Combining the CDR3 with reference TRBV11-2 and TRBJ2-2 gives the whole variable domain EAGVAQSPRYKIIEKRQSVAFWCNPISGHATLYWYQQILGQGPKLLIQFQNNGVVDDSQLPKDRFSAERLKGVDSTLKIQPAKLEDSAVYLCASSLPQGYYTWELFFGEGSRLTVL.

Points on this clonotype: A read error may be the cause here, since a much bigger clone is one base away. The rearrangement joins TRBV9 to TRBJ2-3, with TRBD1 as a possible D gene (5 bases). The length of the CDR3 is 13 residues. V was trimmed by 2 bases and J by 4 bases, leaving 8 bases between them. CDR1 and CDR2 from the germline V gene are SGDLS and YYNGEE. The CDR3 protein is CASSVDTSDTQYF. The DNA of the CDR3 is TGTGCCAGCAGCGTGGACACATCAGATACGCAGTATTTT.

By frequency in the sample, this clonotype is large. The chain couples TRBV20-1 to TRBJ1-2; D gene unclear. CDR1 and CDR2 (germline): DFQATT, SNEGSKA (reference sequence). The V end lost 0 bases, the J end lost 0 bases, and 5 bases lay between the germline ends. There are 13 residues in the CDR3. CDR3 amino acids: CSAREGANYGYTF. Here the CDR3 DNA reads TGCAGTGCTAGAGAGGGAGCTAACTATGGCTACACCTTC.

This clonotype was detected ten times or more. This chain connects TRBV20-1 to TRBJ2-5; D possibly uses TRBD1 or TRBD2 (5 bases each). CDR1 is DFQATT, CDR2 SNEGSKA, per germline (reference sequence). The CDR3 consists of 11 residues. This CDR3 reads CSGTPQETQYF. The DNA for the CDR3 is TGCAGCGGGACGCCCCAAGAGACCCAGTACTTC.

This clonotype has ten or more counts. V and J are TRBV29-1 and TRBJ2-1; 14 bases fit TRBD2. The length of the CDR3 is 16 residues. Per the germline V gene, CDR1 is SQVTM and CDR2 is ANQGSEA. Trimming cost V 6 bases and J 8 bases; bases outside gene matches: 12. In DNA, the CDR3 is TGCAGCGTCCTGCCGGGACTAGCGGGAGATAGGGATGAGCAGTTCTTC. Amino acids: CSVLPGLAGDRDEQFF.

In its sample, this clonotype is medium-sized. This chain links TRBV9 with TRBJ2-3, with 7 bases identical to TRBD2. The CDR3 totals 15 residues. Trimming at V came to 2 bases and at J to 6 bases, leaving 9 bases not matched to a gene. Germline loops: CDR1 SGDLS, CDR2 YYNGEE. As DNA, the CDR3 is TGTGCCAGCAGCGTCTCTAGCGGACTGGGGGATACGCAGTATTTT. This gives the protein CASSVSSGLGDTQYF.

The chain is built from TRBV7-8 and TRBJ2-6; TRBD1 or TRBD2 may be the D gene (5 bases each). The V gene's germline CDR1 is SGHVS and CDR2 FQNEAQ. Trimming took off 1 base at V and 2 bases at J, with 18 bases between the two ends. The CDR3 length is 19 residues. This CDR3 reads CASSLVGQGPLAGANVLTF. The CDR3 DNA reads as TGTGCCAGCAGCTTAGTAGGTCAGGGACCCTTAGCTGGGGCCAACGTCCTGACTTTC.

Judged by abundance, this clonotype is medium-sized. The chain links TRBV6-6 to TRBJ2-2; no clear D gene. The V gene lost 4 bases and the J gene lost 4 bases, with 4 bases spanning the gap. The CDR3 has 12 residues. Germline V gives CDR1 MNHNY, CDR2 SVGAGI (reference sequence). CDR3 sequence: CASSWGTGELFF. Written as DNA, the CDR3 is TGTGCCAGCAGTTGGGGCACCGGGGAGCTGTTTTTT.